Sequencing of this T cell receptor (beta chain) was carried out in a study of blood T cell repertoires in COVID-19. Study summary: The samples span acute and convalescent COVID-19 from the United States, Italy and Spain.

Study processing details: Reference gene primers were amplified, and this amplification served to estimate nucleated cell counts. Generated by immunoSEQ multiplex PCR, the TCRdb table keeps only in-frame clones and is missing some. V and J calls and clone size follow that table, whereas D and trimming were derived from the DNA. The table records more than 150,000 clones, 90% of them present only once. CDR1 and CDR2 from the germline V gene are SGHDN and FVKESK. The V gene lost 4 bases and the J gene lost 5 bases, with 14 bases spanning the gap. The CDR3 contains 14 residues. Material for sequencing was peripheral blood. The chain recombines TRBV14 with TRBJ2-5; D might be TRBD2 (5 bases). This sequence was found in a man aged 45-65 years with acute or convalescent COVID-19. This chain's CDR3 is CASSPSGLGETQYF. The DNA of the CDR3 is TGTGCCAGCAGCCCCTCGGGGTTGGGGGAGACCCAGTACTTC.